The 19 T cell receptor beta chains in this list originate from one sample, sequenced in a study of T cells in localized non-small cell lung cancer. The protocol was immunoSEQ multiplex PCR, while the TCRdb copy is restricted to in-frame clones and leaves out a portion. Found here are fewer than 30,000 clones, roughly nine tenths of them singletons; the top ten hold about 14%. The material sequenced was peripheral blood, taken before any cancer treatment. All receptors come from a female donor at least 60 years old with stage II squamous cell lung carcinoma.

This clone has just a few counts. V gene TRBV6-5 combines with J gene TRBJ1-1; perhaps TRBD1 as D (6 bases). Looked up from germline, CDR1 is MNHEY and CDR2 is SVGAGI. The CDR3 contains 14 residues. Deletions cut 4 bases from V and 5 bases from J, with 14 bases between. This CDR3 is CASSSGAERTEAFF. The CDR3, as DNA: TGTGCCAGCAGTTCGGGGGCTGAGAGGACTGAAGCTTTCTTT.

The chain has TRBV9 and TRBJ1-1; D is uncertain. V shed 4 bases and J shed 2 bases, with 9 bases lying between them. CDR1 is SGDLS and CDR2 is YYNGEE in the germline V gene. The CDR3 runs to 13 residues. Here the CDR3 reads CASSPPDNTEAFF. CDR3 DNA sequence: TGTGCCAGCAGCCCCCCCGACAACACTGAAGCTTTCTTT.

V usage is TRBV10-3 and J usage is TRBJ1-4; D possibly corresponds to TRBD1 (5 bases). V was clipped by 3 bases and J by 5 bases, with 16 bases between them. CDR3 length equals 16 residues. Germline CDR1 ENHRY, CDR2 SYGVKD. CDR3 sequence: CAISDPPGRLNEKLFF. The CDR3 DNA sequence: TGTGCCATCAGTGATCCCCCGGGACGGTTAAATGAAAAACTGTTTTTT.

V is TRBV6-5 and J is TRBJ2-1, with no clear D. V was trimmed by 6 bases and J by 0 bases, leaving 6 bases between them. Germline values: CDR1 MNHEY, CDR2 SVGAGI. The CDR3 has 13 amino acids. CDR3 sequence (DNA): TGTGCCAGCAGCTCCAGCTCCTACAATGAGCAGTTCTTC. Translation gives CASSSSSYNEQFF.

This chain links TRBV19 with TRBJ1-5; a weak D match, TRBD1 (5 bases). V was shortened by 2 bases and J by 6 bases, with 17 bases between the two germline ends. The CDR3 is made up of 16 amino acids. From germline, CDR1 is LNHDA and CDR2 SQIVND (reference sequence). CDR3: CASSIREGFGGQPQHF. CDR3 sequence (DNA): TGTGCCAGTAGTATACGGGAGGGGTTCGGGGGTCAGCCCCAGCATTTT.

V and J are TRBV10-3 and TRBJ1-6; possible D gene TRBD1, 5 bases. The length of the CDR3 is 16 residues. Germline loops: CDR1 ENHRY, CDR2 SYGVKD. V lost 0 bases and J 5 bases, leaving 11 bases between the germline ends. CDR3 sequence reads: CAISESGGGDNSPLHF. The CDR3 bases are TGTGCCATCAGTGAGTCCGGGGGAGGGGATAATTCACCCCTCCACTTT.

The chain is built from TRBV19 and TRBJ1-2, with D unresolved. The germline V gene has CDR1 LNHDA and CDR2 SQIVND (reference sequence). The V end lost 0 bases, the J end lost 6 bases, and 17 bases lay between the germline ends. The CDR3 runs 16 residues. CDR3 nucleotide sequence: TGTGCCAGTAGTATAGACAACCGACTAAATATTCATGGCTACACCTTC. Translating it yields CASSIDNRLNIHGYTF.

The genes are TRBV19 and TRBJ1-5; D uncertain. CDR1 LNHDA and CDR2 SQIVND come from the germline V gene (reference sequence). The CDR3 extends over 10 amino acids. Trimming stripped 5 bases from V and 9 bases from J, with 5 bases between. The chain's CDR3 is CASSPRPQHF. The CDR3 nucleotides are TGTGCCAGTAGTCCCCGGCCCCAGCATTTT.

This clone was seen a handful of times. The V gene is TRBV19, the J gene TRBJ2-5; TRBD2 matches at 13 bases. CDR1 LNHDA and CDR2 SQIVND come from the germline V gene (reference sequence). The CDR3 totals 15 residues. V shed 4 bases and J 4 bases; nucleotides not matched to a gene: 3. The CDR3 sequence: CASSTGLAGVETQYF. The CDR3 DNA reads TGTGCCAGTAGTACCGGACTAGCGGGAGTAGAGACCCAGTACTTC.

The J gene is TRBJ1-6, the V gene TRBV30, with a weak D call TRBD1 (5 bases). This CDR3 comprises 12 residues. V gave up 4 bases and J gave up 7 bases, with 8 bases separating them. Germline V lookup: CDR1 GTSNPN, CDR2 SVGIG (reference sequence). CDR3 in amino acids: CAWTRENSPLHF. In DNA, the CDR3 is TGTGCCTGGACCAGGGAGAATTCACCCCTCCACTTT.

In DNA, the CDR3 is TGTGCCAGCAGCAATTCTCTAATGGGGGTGGAGACTAGACAGAAGAACACCGGGGAGCTGTTTTTT. The encoded protein is CASSNSLMGVETRQKNTGELFF. The chain has TRBV21-1 and TRBJ2-2; the table's D call, TRBD2, was not checked against the DNA. TRBV21-1 counts as a pseudogene. This CDR3 has 22 amino acids.

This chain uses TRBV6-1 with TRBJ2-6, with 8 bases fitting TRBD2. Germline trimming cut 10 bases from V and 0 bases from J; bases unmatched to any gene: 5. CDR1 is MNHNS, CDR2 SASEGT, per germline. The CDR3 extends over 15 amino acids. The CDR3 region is CATSGGHSGANVLTF. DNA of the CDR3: TGTGCCACAAGCGGGGGCCACTCTGGGGCCAACGTCCTGACTTTC.

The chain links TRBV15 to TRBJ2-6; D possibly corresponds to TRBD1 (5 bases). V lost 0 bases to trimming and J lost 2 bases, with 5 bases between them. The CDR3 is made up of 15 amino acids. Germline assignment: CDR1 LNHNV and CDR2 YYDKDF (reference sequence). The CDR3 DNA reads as TGTGCCACCAGCAGAGACAGGGCTGGGGCCAACGTCCTGACTTTC. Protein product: CATSRDRAGANVLTF.

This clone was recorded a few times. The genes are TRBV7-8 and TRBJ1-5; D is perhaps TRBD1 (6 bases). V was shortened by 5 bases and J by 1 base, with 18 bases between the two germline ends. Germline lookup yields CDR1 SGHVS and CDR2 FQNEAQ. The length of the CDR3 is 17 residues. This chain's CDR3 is CASSVNSRGLSNQPQHF. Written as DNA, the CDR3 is TGTGCCAGCAGCGTGAACTCCAGGGGCCTCAGCAATCAGCCCCAGCATTTT.

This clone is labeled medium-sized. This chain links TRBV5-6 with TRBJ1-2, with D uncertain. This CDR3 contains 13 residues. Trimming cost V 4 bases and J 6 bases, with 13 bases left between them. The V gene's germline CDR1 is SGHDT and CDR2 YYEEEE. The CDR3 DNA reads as TGTGCCAGCAGCGGGGATAGGTGGGATGGCTACACCTTC. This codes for CASSGDRWDGYTF.

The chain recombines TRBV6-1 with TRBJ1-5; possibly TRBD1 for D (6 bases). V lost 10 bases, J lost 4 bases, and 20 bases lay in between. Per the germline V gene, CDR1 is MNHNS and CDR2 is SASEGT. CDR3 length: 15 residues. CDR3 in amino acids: CATNPRTAGNQPQHF. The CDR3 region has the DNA TGTGCCACCAATCCCCGGACAGCTGGAAATCAGCCCCAGCATTTT.

Here the CDR3 DNA reads TGTGCCAGCTCCCCGGGACAGGCGATTAACTATGGCTACACCTTC. Protein sequence: CASSPGQAINYGYTF. The V and J genes are TRBV18 and TRBJ1-2, with 8 bases lining up with TRBD1. The CDR3 spans 15 residues. Germline assignment: CDR1 KGHSH and CDR2 LQKENI. The V gene end was trimmed by 6 bases and the J gene end by 1 base; junction bases not matched to a gene: 7.

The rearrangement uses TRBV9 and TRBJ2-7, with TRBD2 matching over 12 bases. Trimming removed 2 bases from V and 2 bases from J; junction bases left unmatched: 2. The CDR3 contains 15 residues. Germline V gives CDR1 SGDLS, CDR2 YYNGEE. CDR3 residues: CASSVGTSGPYEQYF. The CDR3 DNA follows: TGTGCCAGCAGCGTGGGGACTAGCGGGCCCTACGAGCAGTACTTC. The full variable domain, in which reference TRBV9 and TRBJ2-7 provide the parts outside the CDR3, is DSGVTQTPKHLITATGQRVTLRCSPRSGDLSVYWYQQSLDQGLQFLIQYYNGEERAKGNILERFSAQQFPDLHSELNLSSLELGDSALYFCASSVGTSGPYEQYFGPGTRLTVT.

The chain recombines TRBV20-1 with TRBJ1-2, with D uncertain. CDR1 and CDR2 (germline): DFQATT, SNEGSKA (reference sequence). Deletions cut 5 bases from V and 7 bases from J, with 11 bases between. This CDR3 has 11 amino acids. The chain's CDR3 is CSARREGGYTF. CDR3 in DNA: TGCAGTGCTCGTAGGGAGGGTGGCTACACCTTC.